This paragraph reports one T cell receptor beta chain. This sample was included in a study of blood T cell repertoires in COVID-19. Study in general: Samples taken during acute and convalescent COVID-19 were collected in the United States, Italy and Spain. Sources were T cells, B-cell-depleted T cells, or PBMCs; the material itself was cDNA or gDNA.

The CDR3 is 13 amino acids. Germline V gene sequence: CDR1 SNHLY, CDR2 FYNNEI. J was trimmed by 7 bases and V by 5 bases; bases with no gene match: 6. Per the study methods: Estimated nucleated cell counts came from reference gene primer amplification. Profiled with immunoSEQ multiplex PCR; TCRdb holds only in-frame clones, not every one. The V and J calls and the clone size are those of that table, but D and trimming were determined from the DNA. The sample lists about 94,000 clones, 70% to 80% seen once, with around 50% in the top ten. This receptor was obtained from a human donor in a cohort sampled during active COVID-19. Sequencing used peripheral blood. The V gene is TRBV2, the J gene TRBJ1-1, with TRBD1 identical over 8 bases. The CDR3 reads CASSLRGLGEAFF. For the CDR3, the DNA is TGTGCCAGCAGTCTCAGGGGGCTGGGTGAAGCTTTCTTT.